This T cell receptor (beta chain) was obtained from a study of blood T cell repertoires in COVID-19. Study-wide background: Both acute and convalescent COVID-19 samples were obtained from the United States, Italy and Spain.

Produced via immunoSEQ multiplex PCR; TCRdb's table is partial and in-frame only. The profile covers over 85,000 clones, with around nine tenths appearing a single time and 15% taken by the ten largest. From germline, CDR1 is DFQATT and CDR2 SNEGSKA (reference sequence). J gave up 8 bases and V 5 bases, and 15 bases lay outside the gene matches. The CDR3 extends over 15 amino acids. Sequenced: peripheral blood. The chain carries TRBV20-1 and TRBJ2-3, with 8 bases lining up with TRBD2. The TCR sequence derives from a human donor in a cohort sampled during active COVID-19. CDR3 amino acids: CSACEAGSGDVTQYF. CDR3 bases: TGCAGTGCTTGTGAGGCGGGTAGCGGGGACGTTACGCAGTATTTT.